This is a list of T cell receptor beta chains from one sample in a study of Graves' ophthalmopathy and Graves' hyperthyroidism. TCRdb re-called the multiplex PCR reads with MiXCR, one entry per CDR3 protein. The sample holds approximately 410,000 distinct CDR3 sequences; 15% are singletons and the top ten take about 7%. Sequencing was performed on peripheral blood. The source is a woman aged 18-29 years with stable Graves' hyperthyroidism. CDR3s include the opening cysteine and the closing phenylalanine or tryptophan. A D gene is named only where the DNA matches it firmly. Size is stated for part of the rows, as once, few or many counts, or as a class when the clone is expanded.

D: .
size: many
V: TRBV6-2/TRBV6-3
J: TRBJ1-1
CDR3: CAGSRIMNTEAFF
DNA: TGTGCCGGCAGCCGAATAATGAACACTGAAGCTTTCTTT

D: TRBD1
size: many
V: TRBV2
J: TRBJ1-1
CDR3: CASGQGTAEAFF
DNA: TGTGCCAGCGGACAGGGTACTGCTGAAGCTTTCTTT

D: TRBD1
size: many
V: TRBV29-1
J: TRBJ1-2
CDR3: CSVTDRGDYGYTF
DNA: TGCAGCGTTACAGACAGGGGGGACTATGGCTACACCTTC

D: .
size: many
V: TRBV19
J: TRBJ1-1
CDR3: CASSLRLSRGTEAFF
DNA: TGTGCCAGTAGTCTTAGACTCTCTCGGGGCACTGAAGCTTTCTTT

D: .
size: many
V: TRBV7-2
J: TRBJ2-7
CDR3: CASSAWVNYEQYF
DNA: TGTGCCAGCAGCGCATGGGTGAATTACGAGCAGTACTTC

D: TRBD1
size: many
V: TRBV6-5
J: TRBJ1-1
CDR3: CAGSPRSTGDTEAFF
DNA: TGTGCCGGCAGTCCCAGGTCCACAGGGGACACTGAAGCTTTCTTT

D: .
size: .
V: TRBV20-1
J: TRBJ1-2
CDR3: CSASAAGGFDYGYTF
DNA: TGCAGTGCAAGCGCCGCCGGGGGGTTTGACTATGGCTACACCTTC

D: .
size: .
V: TRBV6-1
J: TRBJ1-5
CDR3: CASRLGAVVGQPQHF
DNA: TGTGCCAGCAGATTGGGGGCCGTCGTTGGTCAGCCCCAGCATTTT

D: .
size: few
V: TRBV5-1
J: TRBJ2-2
CDR3: CASSFVGLPNTGELFF
DNA: TGCGCCAGCAGCTTTGTGGGGCTCCCGAACACCGGGGAGCTGTTTTTT

D: .
size: many
V: TRBV6-2/TRBV6-3
J: TRBJ2-2
CDR3: CASSYTGAGELFF
DNA: TGTGCCAGCAGTTACACGGGTGCAGGGGAGCTGTTTTTT

D: .
size: many
V: TRBV12-3/TRBV12-4
J: TRBJ1-1
CDR3: CASSLPGDTEAFF
DNA: TGTGCCAGCAGTTTACCGGGGGACACTGAAGCTTTCTTT

D: .
size: few
V: TRBV7-9
J: TRBJ1-6
CDR3: CASSLGSVGLGALHF
DNA: TGTGCCAGCAGCTTAGGTTCGGTCGGATTGGGGGCCCTCCACTTT

D: TRBD1
size: many
V: TRBV5-1
J: TRBJ1-1
CDR3: CANSLGQGNTEAFF
DNA: TGCGCCAACAGCTTGGGACAGGGGAACACTGAAGCTTTCTTT

D: .
size: .
V: TRBV12-3/TRBV12-4
J: TRBJ1-1
CDR3: CASSPDTLTEAFF
DNA: TGTGCCAGCAGTCCGGACACCCTCACTGAAGCTTTCTTT

D: TRBD1
size: many
V: TRBV29-1
J: TRBJ1-2
CDR3: CSVGDGTGGLGDYGYTF
DNA: TGCAGCGTTGGTGACGGGACAGGGGGCTTGGGCGACTATGGCTACACCTTC

D: .
size: .
V: TRBV7-8
J: TRBJ2-7
CDR3: CASSSAPQSDDEQYF
DNA: TGTGCCAGCAGCTCGGCCCCACAGTCGGATGACGAGCAGTACTTC

D: .
size: .
V: TRBV5-1
J: TRBJ2-2
CDR3: CASSFRGSGELFF
DNA: TGCGCCAGCAGCTTTCGCGGCAGCGGGGAGCTGTTTTTT

D: .
size: .
V: TRBV12-3/TRBV12-4
J: TRBJ2-7
CDR3: CASSLTGGAGGYEQYF
DNA: TGTGCCAGCAGCTTAACAGGGGGAGCGGGAGGCTACGAGCAGTACTTC

D: .
size: many
V: TRBV27
J: TRBJ2-7
CDR3: CASRNPGRHYEQYF
DNA: TGTGCCAGCAGGAATCCGGGACGCCACTACGAGCAGTACTTC

D: .
size: many
V: TRBV2
J: TRBJ1-6
CDR3: CASSENYSPLHF
DNA: TGTGCCAGCAGTGAAAATTATTCACCCCTCCACTTT

D: .
size: few
V: TRBV7-9
J: TRBJ2-5
CDR3: CASSGEEYQETQYF
DNA: TGTGCCAGCAGTGGGGAGGAGTACCAAGAGACCCAGTACTTC

D: .
size: .
V: TRBV7-9
J: TRBJ1-1
CDR3: CASFELGSHSEAFF
DNA: TGTGCCAGTTTCGAGTTGGGTAGCCACTCTGAAGCTTTCTTT

D: .
size: many
V: TRBV4-1
J: TRBJ1-1
CDR3: CASSQGSGLNTEAFF
DNA: TGCGCCAGCAGCCAAGGGAGTGGGCTGAACACTGAAGCTTTCTTT

D: .
size: many
V: TRBV19
J: TRBJ1-5
CDR3: CASSKGWEQPQHF
DNA: TGTGCCAGTAGTAAAGGGTGGGAACAGCCCCAGCATTTT

D: .
size: many
V: TRBV6-1
J: TRBJ1-6
CDR3: CASRLQGPVDSPLHF
DNA: TGTGCCAGCAGACTGCAGGGGCCGGTGGATTCACCCCTCCACTTT

D: .
size: many
V: TRBV6-1
J: TRBJ2-7
CDR3: CASSKTYEQYF
DNA: TGTGCCAGCAGTAAGACCTACGAGCAGTACTTC

D: .
size: few
V: TRBV6-2/TRBV6-3
J: TRBJ1-6
CDR3: CASSYSGILNSPLHF
DNA: TGTGCCAGCAGTTACTCGGGGATTCTGAATTCACCCCTCCACTTT

D: .
size: few
V: TRBV4-1
J: TRBJ1-2
CDR3: CASSQPYKGRGYGYTF
DNA: TGCGCCAGCAGCCAACCTTACAAGGGGAGAGGCTATGGCTACACCTTC

D: .
size: many
V: TRBV11-2
J: TRBJ2-7
CDR3: CASSLDFWTIFYEQYF
DNA: TGTGCCAGCAGCTTAGACTTCTGGACTATATTCTACGAGCAGTACTTC

D: .
size: .
V: TRBV20-1
J: TRBJ2-6
CDR3: CSAWPPGAGANVLTF
DNA: TGCAGTGCTTGGCCCCCAGGAGCCGGGGCCAACGTCCTGACTTTC

D: .
size: many
V: TRBV20-1
J: TRBJ1-1
CDR3: CSGLRAAEAFF
DNA: TGCAGTGGTTTACGGGCTGCTGAAGCTTTCTTT

D: .
size: many
V: TRBV5-1
J: TRBJ1-1
CDR3: CASSTGTPADAFF
DNA: TGCGCCAGCAGCACCGGGACGCCCGCGGACGCTTTCTTT

D: TRBD1
size: many
V: TRBV5-1
J: TRBJ1-1
CDR3: CASSQQGAQNTEAFF
DNA: TGCGCCAGCAGCCAACAGGGGGCGCAGAACACTGAAGCTTTCTTT

D: TRBD1
size: many
V: TRBV7-8
J: TRBJ1-1
CDR3: CASSLDRVGLTEAFF
DNA: TGTGCCAGCAGCTTGGACAGGGTAGGGTTAACTGAAGCTTTCTTT

D: .
size: few
V: TRBV13
J: TRBJ1-5
CDR3: CASSLPGMPQHF
DNA: TGTGCCAGCAGCTTACCGGGCATGCCCCAGCATTTT

D: TRBD1
size: many
V: TRBV6-1
J: TRBJ1-3
CDR3: CASSKIQGVSGNTIYF
DNA: TGTGCCAGCAGCAAAATACAGGGGGTATCTGGAAACACCATATATTTT

D: .
size: many
V: TRBV5-1
J: TRBJ2-2
CDR3: CASSFNRVNTGELFF
DNA: TGCGCCAGCAGCTTTAACAGGGTGAACACCGGGGAGCTGTTTTTT

D: .
size: few
V: TRBV28
J: TRBJ1-6
CDR3: CASGKLKGVPPIYNSPLHF
DNA: TGTGCCAGCGGAAAACTCAAGGGTGTACCACCTATCTATAATTCACCCCTCCACTTT

D: .
size: many
V: TRBV5-8
J: TRBJ1-1
CDR3: CASSLWGGDTEAFF
DNA: TGTGCCAGCAGCTTGTGGGGCGGGGACACTGAAGCTTTCTTT

D: TRBD1
size: .
V: TRBV12-3/TRBV12-4
J: TRBJ1-5
CDR3: CASRTGDRQPQHF
DNA: TGTGCCAGCAGAACAGGGGATAGGCAGCCCCAGCATTTT

D: TRBD1
size: many
V: TRBV27
J: TRBJ2-7
CDR3: CASSLRGRLDEQYF
DNA: TGTGCCAGCAGTTTAAGGGGGCGCTTAGATGAGCAGTACTTC

D: .
size: many
V: TRBV5-6
J: TRBJ2-2
CDR3: CASSPASAAGELFF
DNA: TGTGCCAGCAGCCCGGCGTCCGCTGCGGGGGAGCTGTTTTTT

D: .
size: many
V: TRBV24-1
J: TRBJ1-3
CDR3: CATSDFPGNTIYF
DNA: TGTGCCACCAGTGATTTCCCCGGAAACACCATATATTTT

D: .
size: many
V: TRBV12-3/TRBV12-4
J: TRBJ1-5
CDR3: CASRAGGQPQHF
DNA: TGTGCCAGCAGGGCAGGTGGACAGCCCCAGCATTTT

D: .
size: .
V: TRBV6-5
J: TRBJ2-5
CDR3: CASSRGIWETQYF
DNA: TGTGCCAGCAGTAGAGGTATCTGGGAGACCCAGTACTTC

D: .
size: many
V: TRBV20-1
J: TRBJ1-2
CDR3: CSARDEPGYTF
DNA: TGCAGTGCTAGAGATGAACCGGGCTACACCTTC

D: .
size: .
V: TRBV10-1
J: TRBJ2-5
CDR3: CASSGPEETQYF
DNA: TGCGCCAGCAGTGGACCAGAAGAGACCCAGTACTTC

D: .
size: many
V: TRBV12-3/TRBV12-4
J: TRBJ1-5
CDR3: CASSPLGFQPQHF
DNA: TGTGCCAGCAGCCCCCTAGGATTTCAGCCCCAGCATTTT

D: TRBD1
size: .
V: TRBV12-3/TRBV12-4
J: TRBJ1-1
CDR3: CASSPTQGAGTEAFF
DNA: TGTGCCAGCAGTCCAACACAGGGGGCGGGCACTGAAGCTTTCTTT

D: TRBD1
size: many
V: TRBV4-1
J: TRBJ2-7
CDR3: CASSQLHGQGAREQYF
DNA: TGCGCCAGCAGCCAGTTACATGGACAGGGGGCGAGGGAGCAGTACTTC

D: .
size: many
V: TRBV2
J: TRBJ1-1
CDR3: CASSEPSSGDTEAFF
DNA: TGTGCCAGCAGTGAACCATCCTCAGGGGACACTGAAGCTTTCTTT

D: .
size: many
V: TRBV12-5
J: TRBJ1-1
CDR3: CASGLLGALNTEAFF
DNA: TGTGCTAGTGGTTTGCTCGGGGCATTGAACACTGAAGCTTTCTTT